The T cell receptor beta chain under discussion was sequenced for a study of diagnostic markers for celiac disease (dated by TCRdb to about 2020). The CDR3 has 16 amino acids, counting the end cysteine and phenylalanine. No DNA sequence is on record. Points on this clonotype: Which antigen it targets is not known.

Sequencing was performed on an Illumina MiSeq. Following reprocessing of the reads by TCRdb, the data hold one row per CDR3 protein sequence and no DNA is available. The sample table gives 5,000 or so distinct CDR3 sequences. The ten largest clones capture less than 6.5% of the sample. The clonotype was recovered from a human donor. This table probably holds off-target reads from a library built for another chain. The chain uses TRBV12-3 or TRBV12-4 and TRBJ2-5; TCRdb returns TRBD2, unconfirmable since there is no DNA. The material sequenced was either unsorted cells or a sorted T cell fraction (not recorded which). The CDR3 region has the sequence CASSLGGLAGQETQYF.